The present TCR beta chain was sequenced within a study of T cells after yellow fever vaccination. MiXCR, run by TCRdb on the 5' RACE reads, gives a single entry per CDR3 protein. Among 300,000 to 350,000 distinct CDR3 sequences listed, less than 9.5% were seen once. Study-level points and caveats: FACS-sorted repertoires could contain abundant clonotypes contaminating from the bulk population. Primary-vaccination clones mostly resurfaced post-booster (about 95% CD4, approximately 87% CD8).

The length of the CDR3 is 16 residues. Germline V gene lookup returns CDR1 SGHTA and CDR2 FQGNSA. The V and J ends lost 4 bases and 4 bases, in that order; junction bases with no gene match: 12. On this clonotype itself: What it binds is not known.

This TCR was recovered from a man in his late teens or twenties who received the YFV17D yellow fever vaccine. Here the sequenced sample was PBMCs, taken about 41 days after the first yellow fever vaccination. V is TRBV7-2 and J is TRBJ1-1, with TRBD1 identical over 7 bases. In DNA form, the CDR3 reads TGTGCCAGCAGCTCGTGGACAGGAAGTCGCGGCACTGAAGCTTTCTTT. Translation gives CASSSWTGSRGTEAFF.